This T cell receptor (beta chain) was recorded in a study of shared clonotypes between healthy human individuals. The length of the CDR3 is 16 residues. Between the trimmed V and J ends, which lost 1 base and 3 bases, there was a span of 19 bases. Germline-derived CDR1 and CDR2 are GTSNPN and SVGIG (reference sequence). TCRdb's copy holds only in-frame clones and misses some; the assay was immunoSEQ multiplex PCR. This table holds roughly 1.4 million clones, approximately 98.5% found once. This rearrangement joins TRBV30 to TRBJ2-7; maybe TRBD2 (6 bases). The sample was naive CD4+ T cells sorted from blood. As to subset: CD45RA+ positively selected. The sequence was obtained from a man aged 30 to 39 in good health. The CDR3 loop is CAWSAYPMEGFYEQYF. The DNA for the CDR3 is TGTGCCTGGAGTGCGTACCCGATGGAGGGGTTCTACGAGCAGTACTTC.